These 9 T cell receptor beta chains originate from one sample sequenced in a study of T cells in Graves' hyperthyroidism and ophthalmopathy. The source material, RNA transcripts, was used to amplify TCR beta CDR3 regions. A set of HTBI primers served as the primers for a first-round RT-PCR of the TCR CDR3. TCRdb reprocessed the multiplex PCR reads with MiXCR, giving one entry per CDR3 protein. The sample holds nearly 600,000 distinct CDR3 sequences, about 14% seen once. Specimen: blood. Receptor source: a woman aged 18 to 35 with Graves' ophthalmopathy.

This clonotype showed up many times. This chain joins TRBV29-1 and TRBJ2-7, with TRBD1 identical over 7 bases. The CDR3 sequence is 13 residues long. Germline V gene lookup returns CDR1 SQVTM and CDR2 ANQGSEA. The V and J ends lost 8 bases and 0 bases, in that order; junction bases with no gene match: 7. CDR3 amino acids: CSIRQGGSYEQYF. As DNA, the CDR3 is TGCAGCATCCGACAGGGCGGCTCCTACGAGCAGTACTTC.

This clonotype was seen only a few times. The chain recombines TRBV4-1 with TRBJ1-4; tentatively, D is TRBD1 (6 bases). Germline CDR1 MGHRA, CDR2 YSYEKL. This CDR3 has 18 residues. The ends were cut back, 1 base at V and 2 bases at J, with 17 bases in the middle. CDR3 in DNA: TGCGCCAGCAGCCAAGGGGTTGGGGGGCGTCGGACTAATGAAAAACTGTTTTTT. The encoded protein is CASSQGVGGRRTNEKLFF.

This clonotype was picked up many times. The CDR3, as DNA: TGCAGTGCTAGAGATCTGTCGGGACTTGAGACCCAGTACTTC. Protein sequence: CSARDLSGLETQYF. The J gene is TRBJ2-5, the V gene TRBV20-1, with D tentatively TRBD2 (6 bases). Trimming shortened V by 0 bases and J by 5 bases, and 13 bases separated the two germline ends. The CDR3 length is 14 residues. Germline CDR1 is DFQATT and CDR2 is SNEGSKA (reference sequence).

The chain links TRBV6-2 or TRBV6-3 to TRBJ1-3; D is uncertain. The CDR3 is 15 amino acids. V was cut by 1 base and J by 0 bases, with 7 bases left in between. Germline CDR1 is MNHEY and CDR2 is SVGEGT. The CDR3 DNA is TGTGCCAGCAGTTACTTCGGAGGCTCTGGAAACACCATATATTTT. Protein sequence: CASSYFGGSGNTIYF.

Only a few counts were recorded for this clonotype. The chain links TRBV15 to TRBJ2-1; the D is unclear. Per the germline V gene, CDR1 is LNHNV and CDR2 is YYDKDF (reference sequence). CDR3 size: 17 residues. V gave up 1 base and J gave up 3 bases, with 16 bases separating them. CDR3 protein: CATSRGKTSWSYNEQFF. CDR3 nucleotide sequence: TGTGCCACCAGCAGAGGGAAGACCAGCTGGAGCTACAATGAGCAGTTCTTC.

This rearrangement joins TRBV15 to TRBJ2-1; 7 nucleotides align to TRBD2. Germline CDR1 reads LNHNV; CDR2 reads YYDKDF (reference sequence). The CDR3 totals 16 residues. Unmatched junction bases numbered 7, after V lost 0 bases and J lost 5 bases. The chain's CDR3 is CATSRDMASGNNEQFF. CDR3 sequence (DNA): TGTGCCACCAGCAGAGATATGGCTAGCGGCAACAATGAGCAGTTCTTC.

This clonotype was seen repeatedly, ten times or more. The rearrangement joins TRBV7-9 to TRBJ2-1, with D possibly matching TRBD2 (7 bases). The germline gives CDR1 SEHNR, CDR2 FQNEAQ (reference sequence). Deletions cut 5 bases from V and 12 bases from J, with 17 bases between. The CDR3 is made up of 13 amino acids. The CDR3 region has the DNA TGTGCCAGCAGCCCGAGGGGGGGCCCCGGGCAGTTCTTC. Amino acids: CASSPRGGPGQFF.

This clonotype was observed many times. The chain is built from TRBV5-1 and TRBJ2-7; TRBD2 is a possible D gene (5 bases). This CDR3 comprises 13 residues. Looked up from germline, CDR1 is SGHRS and CDR2 is YFSETQ. V lost 4 bases to trimming and J lost 3 bases, with 11 bases between them. CDR3 nucleotides: TGCGCCAGCAGCGGACTCGCCCACTACGAGCAGTACTTC. Translation: CASSGLAHYEQYF.

This clonotype was counted many times. V gene TRBV3-1 combines with J gene TRBJ2-7; D is possibly TRBD1 (6 bases). Germline V gene data show CDR1 as LGHDT and CDR2 as YNNKEL (reference sequence). The CDR3 length is 14 residues. V lost 4 bases, J lost 2 bases, and 12 bases lay in between. In DNA form, the CDR3 reads TGTGCCAGCAGCCCCCGGACAGACACCTACGAGCAGTACTTC. Translating it yields CASSPRTDTYEQYF.